The next 4 T cell receptor beta chains were all read from a single sample in a study of CD4 T cells in relation to SARS-CoV-2 and coronaviruses. The assay was immunoSEQ multiplex PCR, and TCRdb's table has in-frame clones only and misses some. The sample has about 38,000 clones, roughly 84% seen once; the top ten hold 3.5% to 5%. These receptors' antigens are unknown. Sequencing was performed on naive CD4+ T cells from PBMCs, cultured in vitro. The subset was: naive CD4+ T cells isolated by negative enrichment. Receptors originate from an adult with COVID-19.

The J gene is TRBJ2-1, the V gene TRBV7-9; no clear D. The CDR3 contains 14 residues. Germline V lookup: CDR1 SEHNR, CDR2 FQNEAQ (reference sequence). Trimming left V 3 bases short and J 5 bases short, with 11 bases between. DNA of the CDR3: TGTGCCAGCAGCTTGGCTAGTCGGGACAATGAGCAGTTCTTC. It is translated as CASSLASRDNEQFF.

This chain uses TRBV24-1 with TRBJ2-2; D is ambiguous. V lost 5 bases and J 2 bases, leaving 8 bases between the germline ends. Germline CDR1 is KGHDR and CDR2 is SFDVKD. The CDR3 contains 14 residues. In nucleotides, the CDR3 is TGTGCCACCAGTGGAGCTCCTAACACCGGGGAGCTGTTTTTT. It codes for CATSGAPNTGELFF.

The table lists this clone with a few counts. The CDR3 sequence: CASTNGDQPQHF. CDR3 nucleotide sequence: TGCGCCAGCACAAATGGGGATCAGCCCCAGCATTTT. The V call is TRBV10-1, the J call TRBJ1-5; D is ambiguous. Trimming left V 7 bases short and J 5 bases short, with 9 bases between. CDR3 size: 12 residues. Germline V lookup: CDR1 WNHNN, CDR2 SYGVQD (reference sequence).

The gene calls are TRBV10-3 and TRBJ2-3; tentatively, D is TRBD2 (7 bases). The CDR3 extends over 18 amino acids. CDR1 is ENHRY, CDR2 SYGVKD, per germline. V was trimmed by 4 bases and J by 0 bases, leaving 20 bases between them. CDR3 region: CAISAPRVQGGSTDTQYF. CDR3 coding DNA: TGTGCCATCAGTGCCCCGCGCGTACAGGGAGGGAGCACAGATACGCAGTATTTT.